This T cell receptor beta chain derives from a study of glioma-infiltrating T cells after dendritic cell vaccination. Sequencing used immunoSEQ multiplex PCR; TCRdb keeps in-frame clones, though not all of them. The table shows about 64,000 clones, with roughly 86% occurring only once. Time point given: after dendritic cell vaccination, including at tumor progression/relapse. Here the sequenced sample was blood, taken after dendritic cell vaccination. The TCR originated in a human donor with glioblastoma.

The CDR3, as DNA: TGTGCCAGCAACAAGGGACAGTTAGCCAAAAACATTCAGTACTTC. Its protein is CASNKGQLAKNIQYF. The chain has TRBV21-1 and TRBJ2-4; the table's D call, TRBD1, was not checked against the DNA. TRBV21-1 is a documented pseudogene. This CDR3 has 15 amino acids.